This TCR beta chain comes out of a study of T cells in localized non-small cell lung cancer (dated by TCRdb to 2019 to 2021). General notes on the study: The study examined T cell repertoires in a few hundred patients with early-stage NSCLC and compared tumors with uninvolved tumor-adjacent lungs. The cohort was made up of approximately 250 treatment-naive NSCLC patients whose localized lung tumors had been resected. Of the NSCLC patients, approximately 130 were male and approximately 99 were female, and the mean age was roughly 61 years. General conclusions and limits of the study: Because multi-region tumor sequencing was not performed, intratumor heterogeneity could not be ruled out. Because of the exploratory design, TCR variables were selected using unadjusted p-values without false-discovery rate correction. Higher blood T cell density associated with longer overall survival, while higher adjacent-lung clonality associated with shorter survival. A median of 57 of the top 100 tumor clones were detected in paired uninvolved adjacent lung, and around 30 of these tumor clones were also found among the top 100 clones of the paired uninvolved adjacent lung. Uninvolved tumor-adjacent lung showed the highest T cell clonality, higher than tumor, which suggests more focused antigenic responses in the uninvolved tumor-adjacent lung.

The CDR3 measures 15 amino acids from cysteine to phenylalanine. This entry keeps only the CDR3 DNA: 45 bases, framed from base 1. V lost 6 bases and J lost 4 bases, and the count of bases not matched to a germline gene is 7. CDR1 and CDR2 (MRHNA, SNTAGT) derive from the germline V gene. For this clone: The antigen it binds to is not known. No quality values exist for individual bases; no much larger clone is one base distant.

At diagnosis, peripheral blood, uninvolved tumor-adjacent lung and tumor were collected and were preserved as a mix of fresh-frozen and FFPE material. Blood samples were analyzed as peripheral blood mononuclear cells for TCR repertoire profiling. The immunoSEQ Assay was used to sequence TCR beta CDR3 regions from DNA. On the authors' methods: To compute T cell density, TCR beta template counts were normalized to usable DNA, which was estimated by amplifying housekeeping genes. Richness was estimated with the preseqR package, extrapolating to 400,000 templates for PBMC samples and 120,000 templates for tissue samples. Clonality was defined by subtracting Pielou's evenness from one. Differential abundance testing on productive amino-acid clonotypes, with a minimum total count of 5 and an alpha of 0.1, was used to identify tissue-enriched TCRs. The Jaccard Index and the Morisita Overlap Index were used to measure how much the repertoires overlapped between compartments. GLIPH clustered TCR beta CDR3s with public tetramer-defined viral CDR3s; viral motifs required at least three viral sequences plus V-gene enrichment. TCRdb provides this immuneACCESS table in a form limited to in-frame rearrangements. Some clones are lacking; in checked studies, under half of them reflect an unresolved V gene, and why the rest are absent is not known. V and J calls and clone size are copied from that table; D and trimming were computed from the DNA. Within this sample are some 15,000 clones, with 82% of them counted one time only. Together, the top ten hold around 30% of the sample.

Sequencing was performed on peripheral blood, taken before any cancer treatment. The TCR originated in a male donor aged 60 or over with stage I lung adenocarcinoma. The V and J segments used are TRBV6-4 and TRBJ2-1; 9 middle bases align to TRBD1. The nucleotide sequence reads TGTGCCAGCAGAGCCCCCGGGACAGGGTACAATGAGCAGTTCTTC. It translates to CASRAPGTGYNEQFF.